The TCR beta chain under discussion was sequenced for a study of T-cell memory formation after mild COVID-19. 5'RACE primed from the constant segment yielded TCR alpha and TCR beta cDNA libraries bearing sample barcodes and UMIs. TCRdb itself ran the 5' RACE reads through MiXCR, one entry per CDR3 protein. The sample has some 350,000 distinct CDR3 sequences, less than 20% seen once. This clonotype was seen many times. The ends were cut back, 1 base at V and 8 bases at J, with 9 bases in the middle. Germline CDR1 SGHDT, CDR2 YYEEEE. The CDR3 is 13 residues long. The clonotype originates from a man between 18 and 29 years old who had mild COVID-19 (a few samples of this study predate the infection). Cell type and time point are not known. The chain links TRBV5-6 to TRBJ1-4; weak D call: TRBD1 (5 bases). The sequencing input was PBMCs or a T cell subset sorted from them (not recorded which). The CDR3 reads CASSLRGTEKLFF. CDR3 coding DNA: TGTGCCAGCAGCTTGAGGGGAACAGAAAAACTGTTTTTT.